This T cell receptor beta chain was documented in a study of cytomegalovirus exposure and HLA in healthy donors. General study results and limits: The CMV antigen specificity of a few CMV-associated chains was confirmed through in vitro analysis. The study flagged some 170 TCR beta chains as cytomegalovirus-associated. Most observed TCR sequences were rare, whereas some public TCRs were detected in many donors.

This table comes from immunoSEQ multiplex PCR, and its TCRdb copy is limited to in-frame clones, with some not included. The sample carries some 160,000 clones, more than 75% recorded once. Comments on this clone: The antigen is not known.

The TCR was taken from a man between 18 and 29 years old in good health and CMV-seronegative. The sequenced material came from PBMCs.

In DNA, the CDR3 is TGTGCCAGCAGTCCCAGTGGGCTGTTCACAGATACGCAGTATTTT. Amino acid sequence: CASSPSGLFTDTQYF. The chain recombines TRBV27 with TRBJ2-3; D gene uncertain. Between the trimmed V and J ends, which lost 5 bases and 2 bases, there was a span of 14 bases. Germline lookup yields CDR1 MNHEY and CDR2 SMNVEV (reference sequence). This CDR3 has 15 residues.